The clone carrying this T cell receptor beta chain showed up many times. Its antigen is unknown. This record belongs to a study of Graves' ophthalmopathy and Graves' hyperthyroidism. Study outcomes and limitations: Most expanded clonotypes from thyroid (those above 0.001 frequency) were also found in blood. A model of 13 signatures distinguished ophthalmopathy from stable hyperthyroidism at under 90% sensitivity and about 80% specificity.

Amplification from RNA transcripts yielded the TCR beta CDR3 regions. The first round was an RT-PCR with HTBI primers, and the second round was a multiplex PCR. TCRdb reprocessed the multiplex PCR reads via MiXCR and lists one record per CDR3 protein. The table has about 550,000 distinct CDR3 sequences, roughly 40% seen once. The CDR3 consists of 14 residues. V lost 1 base to trimming and J lost 4 bases, with 8 bases between them. Looked up from germline, CDR1 is LNHNV and CDR2 is YYDKDF (reference sequence). The chain carries TRBV15 and TRBJ1-5; maybe TRBD1 (5 bases). Sequenced material: peripheral blood or thyroid tissue (not recorded which). The clonotype comes from an adult man with Graves' hyperthyroidism. CDR3 DNA: TGTGCCACCAGCAGAGGGGCAGGGAATCAGCCCCAGCATTTT. Its translation: CATSRGAGNQPQHF.